These T cell receptor beta chains were read from a single sample in a study of cytomegalovirus exposure and HLA in healthy donors. Data came from immunoSEQ multiplex PCR; TCRdb stores just in-frame clones and leaves some out. The sample holds approximately 100,000 clones, around 80% seen once. The sample taken for sequencing was PBMCs. The receptors come from a man between 18 and 29 years old in good health and CMV-seropositive. Both conserved end residues are part of each CDR3. Fields, in order: J gene, clone size, D gene, V gene, CDR3 protein, CDR3 DNA. D genes are given only for firm matches. A row's size may be missing; if present it is once, few, many or a size class.

J gene: TRBJ1-1
clone size: -
D gene: TRBD1
V gene: TRBV7-6
CDR3 protein: CASSLAPADRDGAFF
CDR3 DNA: TGTGCCAGCAGCTTAGCGCCGGCGGACAGGGATGGAGCTTTCTTT

J gene: TRBJ1-4
clone size: -
D gene: -
V gene: TRBV2
CDR3 protein: CARQGRATNEKLFF
CDR3 DNA: TGTGCCAGACAGGGTCGGGCAACTAATGAAAAACTGTTTTTT

J gene: TRBJ1-1
clone size: -
D gene: -
V gene: TRBV6-5
CDR3 protein: CASSYGTEAFF
CDR3 DNA: TGTGCCAGCAGTTACGGGACAGAAGCTTTCTTT

J gene: TRBJ2-5
clone size: -
D gene: -
V gene: TRBV30
CDR3 protein: CAWILGGGETQYF
CDR3 DNA: TGTGCCTGGATACTCGGAGGCGGGGAGACCCAGTACTTC

J gene: TRBJ2-1
clone size: -
D gene: -
V gene: TRBV27
CDR3 protein: CASSLWRGMGNEQFF
CDR3 DNA: TGTGCCAGCAGTTTATGGCGGGGCATGGGGAATGAGCAGTTCTTC

J gene: TRBJ2-2
clone size: -
D gene: TRBD2
V gene: TRBV10-3
CDR3 protein: CAIWRTSGPGELFF
CDR3 DNA: TGTGCCATCTGGAGGACTAGCGGACCCGGGGAGCTGTTTTTT

J gene: TRBJ2-2
clone size: -
D gene: -
V gene: TRBV10-2
CDR3 protein: CASRGPTGELFF
CDR3 DNA: TGCGCCAGCAGGGGGCCGACCGGGGAGCTGTTTTTT

J gene: TRBJ1-5
clone size: once
D gene: -
V gene: TRBV10-2
CDR3 protein: CASSESGSGGNQPQHF
CDR3 DNA: TGCGCCAGCAGTGAGTCGGGCAGCGGGGGCAATCAGCCCCAGCATTTT

J gene: TRBJ1-4
clone size: -
D gene: TRBD1
V gene: TRBV28
CDR3 protein: CASTGQINEKLFF
CDR3 DNA: TGTGCCAGCACGGGACAGATTAATGAAAAACTGTTTTTT

J gene: TRBJ2-1
clone size: -
D gene: TRBD2
V gene: TRBV4-2
CDR3 protein: CASSQEPRLAGGQRRNEQFF
CDR3 DNA: TGTGCCAGCAGCCAAGAGCCTAGGCTAGCGGGGGGCCAACGACGTAATGAGCAGTTCTTC

J gene: TRBJ2-1
clone size: -
D gene: TRBD2
V gene: TRBV5-1
CDR3 protein: CASSLVAGAISNEQFF
CDR3 DNA: TGCGCCAGCAGCCTAGTAGCGGGGGCCATAAGCAATGAGCAGTTCTTC

J gene: TRBJ2-3
clone size: -
D gene: -
V gene: TRBV19
CDR3 protein: CASSPFRDTQYF
CDR3 DNA: TGTGCCAGTAGTCCCTTTCGAGATACGCAGTATTTT

J gene: TRBJ1-1
clone size: few
D gene: -
V gene: TRBV7-9
CDR3 protein: CASSLPGVNTEAFF
CDR3 DNA: TGTGCCAGCAGCTTACCGGGGGTGAACACTGAAGCTTTCTTT

J gene: TRBJ1-3
clone size: -
D gene: TRBD1
V gene: TRBV15
CDR3 protein: CATSVPGTGSGNTIYF
CDR3 DNA: TGTGCCACCAGCGTACCCGGGACAGGATCTGGAAACACCATATATTTT